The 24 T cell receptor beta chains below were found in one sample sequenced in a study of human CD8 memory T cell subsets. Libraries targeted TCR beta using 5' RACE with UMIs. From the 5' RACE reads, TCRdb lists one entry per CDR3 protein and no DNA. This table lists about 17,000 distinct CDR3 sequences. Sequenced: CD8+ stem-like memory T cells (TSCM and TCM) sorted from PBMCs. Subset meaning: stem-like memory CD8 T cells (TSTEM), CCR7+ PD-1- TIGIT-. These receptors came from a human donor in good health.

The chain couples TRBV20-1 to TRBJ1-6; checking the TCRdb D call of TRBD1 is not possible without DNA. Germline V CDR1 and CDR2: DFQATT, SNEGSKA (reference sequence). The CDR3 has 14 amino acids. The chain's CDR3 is CSASHRDLNSPLHF.

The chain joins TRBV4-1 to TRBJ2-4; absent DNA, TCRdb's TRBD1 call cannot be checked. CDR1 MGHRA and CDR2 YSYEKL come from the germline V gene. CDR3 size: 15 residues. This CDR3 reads CASSHPREAKNIQYF.

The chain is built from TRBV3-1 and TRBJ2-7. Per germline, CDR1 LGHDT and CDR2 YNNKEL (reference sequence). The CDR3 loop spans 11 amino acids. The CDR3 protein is CASSWDYEQYF.

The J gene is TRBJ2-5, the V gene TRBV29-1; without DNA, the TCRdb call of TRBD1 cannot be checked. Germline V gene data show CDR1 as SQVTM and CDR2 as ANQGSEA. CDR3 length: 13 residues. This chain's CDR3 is CSVTQGGFETQYF.

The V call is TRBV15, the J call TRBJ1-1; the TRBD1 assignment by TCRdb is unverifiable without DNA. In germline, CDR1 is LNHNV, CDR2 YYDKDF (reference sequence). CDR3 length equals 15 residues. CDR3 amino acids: CATSRGSGKNTEAFF.

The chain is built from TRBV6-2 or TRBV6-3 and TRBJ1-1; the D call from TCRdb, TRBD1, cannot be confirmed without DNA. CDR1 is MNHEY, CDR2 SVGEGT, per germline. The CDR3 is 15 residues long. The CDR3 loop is CASSYYEQVNTEAFF.

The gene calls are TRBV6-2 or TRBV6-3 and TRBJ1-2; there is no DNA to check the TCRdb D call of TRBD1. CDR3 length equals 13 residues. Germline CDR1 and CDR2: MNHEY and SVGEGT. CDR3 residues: CASSYVDRDGYTF.

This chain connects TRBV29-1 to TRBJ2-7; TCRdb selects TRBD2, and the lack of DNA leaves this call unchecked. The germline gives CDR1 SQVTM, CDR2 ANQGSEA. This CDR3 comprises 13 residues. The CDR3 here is CSVVPSGFYEQYF.

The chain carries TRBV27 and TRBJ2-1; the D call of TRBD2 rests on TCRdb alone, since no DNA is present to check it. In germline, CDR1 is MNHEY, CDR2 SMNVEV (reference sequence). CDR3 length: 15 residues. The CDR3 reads CASSPGTSGHNEQFF.

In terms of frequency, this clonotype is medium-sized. The CDR3 reads CASSLEGFNTGELFF. V and J are TRBV7-8 and TRBJ2-2; TCRdb's D call of TRBD1 is untestable without DNA. The germline CDR1 and CDR2 sequences are SGHVS and FQNEAQ. The CDR3 runs 15 residues.

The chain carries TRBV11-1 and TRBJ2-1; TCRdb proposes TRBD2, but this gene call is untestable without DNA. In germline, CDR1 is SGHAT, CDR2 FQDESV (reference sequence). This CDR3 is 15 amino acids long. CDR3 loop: CASSSPPGGRTEQFF.

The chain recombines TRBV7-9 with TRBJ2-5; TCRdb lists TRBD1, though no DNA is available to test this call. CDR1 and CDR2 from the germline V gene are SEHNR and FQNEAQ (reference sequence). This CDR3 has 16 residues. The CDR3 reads CASSGRGTGRIETQYF.

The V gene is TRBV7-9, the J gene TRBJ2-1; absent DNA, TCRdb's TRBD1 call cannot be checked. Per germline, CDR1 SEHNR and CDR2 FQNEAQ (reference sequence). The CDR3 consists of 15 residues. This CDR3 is CASSPQGMRYNEQFF.

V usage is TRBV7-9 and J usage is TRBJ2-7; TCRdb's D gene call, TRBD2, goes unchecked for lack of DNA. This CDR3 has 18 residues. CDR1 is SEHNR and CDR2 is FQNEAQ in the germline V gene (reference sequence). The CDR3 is CASSSTTSGSLFKPEQYF.

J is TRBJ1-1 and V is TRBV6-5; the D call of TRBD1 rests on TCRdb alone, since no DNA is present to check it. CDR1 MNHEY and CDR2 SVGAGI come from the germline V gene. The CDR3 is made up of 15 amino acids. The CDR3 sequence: CASSSGGAGGTEAFF.

This CDR3 reads CASSLSAQFGPYNEQFF. The chain links TRBV7-6 to TRBJ2-1. CDR3 size: 17 residues. Germline V gene sequence: CDR1 SGHVS, CDR2 FNYEAQ.

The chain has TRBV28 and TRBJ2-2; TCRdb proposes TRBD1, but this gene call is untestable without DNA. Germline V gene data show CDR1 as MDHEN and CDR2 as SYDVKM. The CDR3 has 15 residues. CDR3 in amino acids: CASSFSIGGTGELFF.

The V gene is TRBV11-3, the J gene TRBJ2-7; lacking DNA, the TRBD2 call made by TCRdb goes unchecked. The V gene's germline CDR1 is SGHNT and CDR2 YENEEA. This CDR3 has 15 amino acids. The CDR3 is CASSPLEPAMYEQYF.

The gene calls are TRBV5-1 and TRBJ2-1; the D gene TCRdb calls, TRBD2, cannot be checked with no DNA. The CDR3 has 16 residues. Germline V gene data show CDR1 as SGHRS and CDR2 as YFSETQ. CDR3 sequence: CASSQGLAGGHNEQFF.

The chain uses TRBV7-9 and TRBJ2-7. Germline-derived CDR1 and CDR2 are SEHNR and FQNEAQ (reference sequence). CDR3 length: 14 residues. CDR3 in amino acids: CASSLHGRPYEQYF.

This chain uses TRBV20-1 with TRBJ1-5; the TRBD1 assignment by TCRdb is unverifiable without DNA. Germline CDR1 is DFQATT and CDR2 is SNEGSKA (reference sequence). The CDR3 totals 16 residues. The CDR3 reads CSAGGYGGGVNQPQHF.

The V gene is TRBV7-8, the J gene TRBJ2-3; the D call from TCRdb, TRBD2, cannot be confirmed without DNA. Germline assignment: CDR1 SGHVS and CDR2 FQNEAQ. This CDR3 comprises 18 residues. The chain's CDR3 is CASSLGYLGGGAEDTQYF.

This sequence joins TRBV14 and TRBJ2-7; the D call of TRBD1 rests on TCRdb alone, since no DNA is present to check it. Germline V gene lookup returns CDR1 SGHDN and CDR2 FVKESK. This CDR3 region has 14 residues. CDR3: CASSSPGSSYEQYF.

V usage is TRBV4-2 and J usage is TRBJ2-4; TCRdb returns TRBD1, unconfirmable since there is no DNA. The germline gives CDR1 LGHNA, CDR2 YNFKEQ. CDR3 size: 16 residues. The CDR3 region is CASSQDDAGGGNIQYF.